Here is one T cell receptor beta chain with its context. The target antigen is unknown. A read error may be the cause here, since a much bigger clone is one base away. The same CDR3 can be traced to other DNA sequences in this sample. This sample was included in a study of shared clonotypes between healthy human individuals. Study in general: CD4 naive and memory got three plates each, CD8 naive two, CD8 memory one. Study observations and caveats: Only blood underwent sampling, and tissue repertoires likely differ. Clonotype sharing among donors, it was expected, would be affected by sequencing depth. Sharing across four donors was highest in naive CD4 (roughly 5%) and lowest in memory CD8 (0.4%).

Assay used: immunoSEQ multiplex PCR; TCRdb lists only in-frame clones, some missing. The sample lists about 1.1 million clones; approximately 78% were seen once. From germline, CDR1 is MDHEN and CDR2 SYDVKM. This CDR3 contains 15 residues. Sequences were obtained from memory CD4+ T cells from PBMCs. Described subset: CD45RA-negative fraction. The sequence came from a man younger than 30 in good health. Some clones in this sample may be carry-over from other donors' samples. The chain is built from TRBV28 and TRBJ2-1, with 7 bases fitting TRBD1. CDR3 region: CASSNPGQWHNEQFF. In DNA, the CDR3 is TGCGCCAGCAGTAACCCGGGACAGTGGCACAATGAGCAGTTCTTC.